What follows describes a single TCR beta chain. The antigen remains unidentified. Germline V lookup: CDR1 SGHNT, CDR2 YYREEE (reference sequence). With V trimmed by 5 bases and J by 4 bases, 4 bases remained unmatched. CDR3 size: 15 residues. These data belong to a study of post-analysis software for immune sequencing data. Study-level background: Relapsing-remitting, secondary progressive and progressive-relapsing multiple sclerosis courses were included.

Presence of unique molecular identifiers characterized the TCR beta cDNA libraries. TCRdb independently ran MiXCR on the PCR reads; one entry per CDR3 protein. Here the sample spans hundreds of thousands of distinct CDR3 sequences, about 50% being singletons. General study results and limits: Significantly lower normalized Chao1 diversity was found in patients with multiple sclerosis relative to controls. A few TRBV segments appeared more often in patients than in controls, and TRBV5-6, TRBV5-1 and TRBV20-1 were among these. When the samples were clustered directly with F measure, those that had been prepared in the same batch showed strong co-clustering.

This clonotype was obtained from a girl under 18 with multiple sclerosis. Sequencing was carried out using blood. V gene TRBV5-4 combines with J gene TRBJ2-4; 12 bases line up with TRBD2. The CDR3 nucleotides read TGTGCCAGCAGAACAACTAGCGGGAGGAAAAACATTCAGTACTTC. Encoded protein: CASRTTSGRKNIQYF.